Presented here are 5 T cell receptor beta chains from one specimen sequenced in a study of PD-L1 blockade in urothelial cancer. The method was immunoSEQ multiplex PCR; TCRdb's version includes in-frame clones alone and lacks a portion of them. Here the sample spans 72,000 or so clones, approximately 86% being singletons. Time point described: pretreatment peripheral blood. This sample comprised PBMCs, obtained around atezolizumab (anti-PD-L1) treatment. These receptors all come from a man in his 60s with urothelial cancer.

This clone was recorded a few times. The chain carries TRBV5-1 and TRBJ1-5; unclear D gene. The V end was cut by 0 bases, the J end by 9 bases, with 13 bases between. Germline CDR1 is SGHRS and CDR2 is YFSETQ. CDR3 length: 14 residues. The CDR3 sequence is CASSLDSGRGPQHF. The CDR3 DNA follows: TGCGCCAGCAGCTTGGACAGCGGCCGGGGGCCCCAGCATTTT.

The chain is built from TRBV28 and TRBJ2-5; 8 bases agree with TRBD1. V shed 5 bases, J shed 7 bases, and the junction held 9 bases outside the gene matches. CDR3 size: 14 residues. CDR1 MDHEN and CDR2 SYDVKM come from the germline V gene. The CDR3 coding sequence is TGTGCCAGCAGTGCGGGGACAGGTCCCTCGACCCAGTACTTC. Its translation: CASSAGTGPSTQYF.

The chain links TRBV4-1 to TRBJ2-5; TRBD1 might be the D (7 bases). Germline V gene lookup returns CDR1 MGHRA and CDR2 YSYEKL. V shed 0 bases and J shed 4 bases, with 12 bases lying between them. The CDR3 length is 15 residues. The CDR3 spells CASSQDQGGAETQYF. The CDR3 DNA follows: TGCGCCAGCAGCCAAGATCAGGGGGGAGCAGAGACCCAGTACTTC.

The chain has TRBV2 and TRBJ2-2; D gene ambiguous. Trimming removed 4 bases at V and 6 bases at J, with 12 bases between. From germline, CDR1 is SNHLY and CDR2 FYNNEI. The CDR3 loop spans 14 amino acids. CDR3 coding DNA: TGTGCCAGCAGTGTAAACCCCCCAGCCGGGGAGCTGTTTTTT. The encoded protein is CASSVNPPAGELFF.

This chain joins TRBV6-6 and TRBJ2-3; D is ambiguous. In germline, CDR1 is MNHNY, CDR2 SVGAGI (reference sequence). V lost 10 bases and J lost 3, with 8 bases in between. This CDR3 is 11 amino acids long. As DNA, the CDR3 is TGTGCCACGTCTCTGACAGATACGCAGTATTTT. It codes for CATSLTDTQYF.